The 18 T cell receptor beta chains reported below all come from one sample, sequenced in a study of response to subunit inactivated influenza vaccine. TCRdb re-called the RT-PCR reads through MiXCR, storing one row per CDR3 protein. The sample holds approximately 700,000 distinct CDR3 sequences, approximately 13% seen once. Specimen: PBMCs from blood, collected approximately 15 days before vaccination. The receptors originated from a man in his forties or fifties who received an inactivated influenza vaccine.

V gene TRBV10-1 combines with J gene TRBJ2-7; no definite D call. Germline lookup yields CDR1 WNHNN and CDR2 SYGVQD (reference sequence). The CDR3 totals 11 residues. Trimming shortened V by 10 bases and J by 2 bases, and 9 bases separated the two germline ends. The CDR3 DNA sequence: TGCGCCACCACTACAACCTACGAGCAGTACTTC. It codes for CATTTTYEQYF.

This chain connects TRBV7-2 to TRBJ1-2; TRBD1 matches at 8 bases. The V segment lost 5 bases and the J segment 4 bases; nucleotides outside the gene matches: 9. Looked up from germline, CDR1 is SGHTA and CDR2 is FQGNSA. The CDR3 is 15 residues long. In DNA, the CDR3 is TGTGCCAGCAGCCCCGGACAGGGAAGAGGCTATGGCTACACCTTC. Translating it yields CASSPGQGRGYGYTF. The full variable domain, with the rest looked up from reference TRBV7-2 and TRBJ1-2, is GAGVSQSPSNKVTEKGKDVELRCDPISGHTALYWYRQSLGQGLEFLIYFQGNSAPDKSGLPSDRFSAERTGGSVSTLTIQRTQQEDSAVYLCASSPGQGRGYGYTFGSGTRLTVV.

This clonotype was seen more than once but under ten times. DNA of the CDR3: TGTGCCAGCAGTGCCGGGGGAAGCTCCTACAATGAGCAGTTCTTC. Translating it yields CASSAGGSSYNEQFF. The chain combines TRBV6-1 with TRBJ2-1; maybe TRBD2 (6 bases). CDR1 is MNHNS and CDR2 is SASEGT in the germline V gene. This CDR3 is built from 15 residues. V was cut by 4 bases and J by 0 bases, with 10 bases left in between.

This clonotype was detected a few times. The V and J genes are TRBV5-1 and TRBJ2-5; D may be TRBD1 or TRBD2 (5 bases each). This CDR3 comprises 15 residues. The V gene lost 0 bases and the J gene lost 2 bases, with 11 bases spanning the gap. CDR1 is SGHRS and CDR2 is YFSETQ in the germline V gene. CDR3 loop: CASSLAGTKQETQYF. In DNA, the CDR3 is TGCGCCAGCAGCTTGGCCGGGACCAAGCAAGAGACCCAGTACTTC.

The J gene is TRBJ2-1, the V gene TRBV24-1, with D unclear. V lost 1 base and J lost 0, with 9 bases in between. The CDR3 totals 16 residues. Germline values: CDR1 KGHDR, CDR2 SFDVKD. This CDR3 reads CATSDLQASSYNEQFF. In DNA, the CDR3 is TGTGCCACCAGTGATTTACAAGCGAGCTCCTACAATGAGCAGTTCTTC.

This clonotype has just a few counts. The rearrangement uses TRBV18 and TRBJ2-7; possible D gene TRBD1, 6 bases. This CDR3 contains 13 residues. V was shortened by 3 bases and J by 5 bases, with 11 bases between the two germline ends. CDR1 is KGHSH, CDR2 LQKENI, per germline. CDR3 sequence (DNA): TGTGCCAGCTCACCTCAGGGGCTGAACGAGCAGTACTTC. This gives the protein CASSPQGLNEQYF.

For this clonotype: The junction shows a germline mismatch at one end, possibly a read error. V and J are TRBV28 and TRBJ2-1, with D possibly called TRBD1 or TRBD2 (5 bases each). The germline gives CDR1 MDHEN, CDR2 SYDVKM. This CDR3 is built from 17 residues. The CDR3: CGSTPRWGKVSYNEQFF. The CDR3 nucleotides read TGTGGCAGCACCCCCCGATGGGGGAAAGTCTCCTACAATGAGCAGTTCTTC.

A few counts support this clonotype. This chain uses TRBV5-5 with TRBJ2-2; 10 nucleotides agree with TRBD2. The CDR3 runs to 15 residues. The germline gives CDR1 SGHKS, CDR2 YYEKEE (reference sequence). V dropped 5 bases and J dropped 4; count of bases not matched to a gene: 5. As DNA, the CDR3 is TGTGCCAGCAGGGTGGTAGCGGGAGGCACCGGGGAGCTGTTTTTT. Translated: CASRVVAGGTGELFF.

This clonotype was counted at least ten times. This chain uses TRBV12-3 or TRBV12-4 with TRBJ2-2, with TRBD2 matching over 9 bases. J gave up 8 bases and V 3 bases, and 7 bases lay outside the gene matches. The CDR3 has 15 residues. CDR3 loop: CASSFGGGAAGELFF. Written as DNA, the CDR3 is TGTGCCAGCAGTTTCGGCGGGGGGGCCGCGGGGGAGCTGTTTTTT.

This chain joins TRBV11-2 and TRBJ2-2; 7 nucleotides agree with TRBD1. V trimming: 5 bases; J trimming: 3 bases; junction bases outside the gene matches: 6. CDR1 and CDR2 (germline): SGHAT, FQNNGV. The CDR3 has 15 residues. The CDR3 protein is CASSPWTGYTGELFF. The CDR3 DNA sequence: TGTGCCAGCAGCCCGTGGACAGGATACACCGGGGAGCTGTTTTTT.

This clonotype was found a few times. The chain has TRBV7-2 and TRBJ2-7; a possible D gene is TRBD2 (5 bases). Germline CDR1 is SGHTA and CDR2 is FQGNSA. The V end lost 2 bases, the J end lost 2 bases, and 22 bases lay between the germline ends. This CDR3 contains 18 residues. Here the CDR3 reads CASSLPTVAVRRTYEQYF. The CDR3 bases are TGTGCCAGCAGCTTACCGACGGTTGCGGTCAGGAGGACCTACGAGCAGTACTTC.

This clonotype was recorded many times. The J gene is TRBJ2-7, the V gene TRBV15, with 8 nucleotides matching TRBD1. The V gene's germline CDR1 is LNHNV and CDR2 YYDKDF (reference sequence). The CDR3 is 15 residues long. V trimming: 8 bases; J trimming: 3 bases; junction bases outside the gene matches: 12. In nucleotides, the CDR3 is TGTGCCACCGGGGAAGACAGGGGTGGCGGCTACGAGCAGTACTTC. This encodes CATGEDRGGGYEQYF.

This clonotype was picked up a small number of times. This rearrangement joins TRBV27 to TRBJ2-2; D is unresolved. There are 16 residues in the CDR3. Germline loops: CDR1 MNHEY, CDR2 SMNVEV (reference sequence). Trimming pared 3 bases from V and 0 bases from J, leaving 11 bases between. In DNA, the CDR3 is TGTGCCAGCAGTTTTATTGCGGCCTCGAACACCGGGGAGCTGTTTTTT. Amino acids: CASSFIAASNTGELFF.

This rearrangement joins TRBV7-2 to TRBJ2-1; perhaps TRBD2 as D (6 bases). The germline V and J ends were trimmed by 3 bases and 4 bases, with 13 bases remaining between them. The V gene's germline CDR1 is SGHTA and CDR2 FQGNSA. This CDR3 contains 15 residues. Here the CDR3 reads CASSFLSGRYNEQFF. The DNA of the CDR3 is TGTGCCAGCAGCTTTCTAAGCGGGCGTTACAATGAGCAGTTCTTC.

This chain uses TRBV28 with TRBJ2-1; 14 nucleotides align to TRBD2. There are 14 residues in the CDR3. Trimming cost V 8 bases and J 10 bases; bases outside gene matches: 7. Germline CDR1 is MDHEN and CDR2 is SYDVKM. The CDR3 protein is CASLTSGRASEQFF. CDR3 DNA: TGTGCCAGCTTGACTAGCGGGAGGGCCTCCGAGCAGTTCTTC.

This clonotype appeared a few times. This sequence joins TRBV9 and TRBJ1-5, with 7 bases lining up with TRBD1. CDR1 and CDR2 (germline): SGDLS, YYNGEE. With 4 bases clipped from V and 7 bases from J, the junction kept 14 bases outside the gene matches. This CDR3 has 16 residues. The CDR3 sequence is CASSPGAGGVGQPQHF. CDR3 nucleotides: TGTGCCAGCAGCCCAGGGGCAGGGGGAGTGGGGCAGCCCCAGCATTTT.

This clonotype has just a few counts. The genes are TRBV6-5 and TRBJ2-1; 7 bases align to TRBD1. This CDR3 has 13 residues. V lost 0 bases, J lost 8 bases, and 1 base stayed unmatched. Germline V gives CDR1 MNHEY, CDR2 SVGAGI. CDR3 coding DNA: TGTGCCAGCAGTTACTCCACAGGGGATGAGCAGTTCTTC. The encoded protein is CASSYSTGDEQFF.

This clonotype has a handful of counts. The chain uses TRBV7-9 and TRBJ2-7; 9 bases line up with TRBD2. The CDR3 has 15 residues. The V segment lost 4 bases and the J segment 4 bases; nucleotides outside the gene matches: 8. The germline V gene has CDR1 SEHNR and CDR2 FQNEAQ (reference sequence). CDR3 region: CASSSLASGVYEQYF. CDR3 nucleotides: TGTGCCAGCAGCTCCCTTGCTAGCGGGGTTTACGAGCAGTACTTC. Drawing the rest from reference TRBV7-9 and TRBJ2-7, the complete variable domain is DTGVSQNPRHKITKRGQNVTFRCDPISEHNRLYWYRQTLGQGPEFLTYFQNEAQLEKSRLLSDRFSAERPKGSFSTLEIQRTEQGDSAMYLCASSSLASGVYEQYFGPGTRLTVT.